These 5 T cell receptor beta chains came from one sample sequenced in a study of T cells in Graves' hyperthyroidism and ophthalmopathy. TCR beta CDR3 region amplification was performed from RNA transcripts. A set of HTBI primers served as the primers for a first-round RT-PCR of the TCR CDR3. MiXCR was run by TCRdb on the multiplex PCR reads, yielding one entry per CDR3 protein. The table records about 380,000 distinct CDR3 sequences, around 18% of them present only once. The sequencing input was blood. These receptors were obtained from a man younger than 30 with Graves' ophthalmopathy.

This clonotype showed up just a few times. CDR3 residues: CASSFGTGDNSPLHF. Written as DNA, the CDR3 is TGTGCCAGCAGCTTTGGGACAGGGGACAATTCACCCCTCCACTTT. This chain uses TRBV13 with TRBJ1-6; 10 positions agree with TRBD1. With 3 bases clipped from V and 7 bases from J, the junction kept 3 bases outside the gene matches. This CDR3 is 15 amino acids long. Germline loops: CDR1 PRHDT, CDR2 FYEKMQ (reference sequence).

This chain connects TRBV12-3 or TRBV12-4 to TRBJ1-1; no firm D call. This CDR3 is built from 13 residues. V lost 5 bases, J lost 3 bases, and 10 bases lay in between. CDR3 region: CASSTGGHTEAFF. In DNA, the CDR3 is TGTGCCAGCAGTACCGGTGGGCACACTGAAGCTTTCTTT.

This clonotype was seen only a few times. This chain connects TRBV6-1 to TRBJ1-6; perhaps TRBD1 as D (6 bases). Trimming took off 6 bases at V and 4 bases at J, with 10 bases between the two ends. This CDR3 is built from 14 residues. Germline CDR1 and CDR2: MNHNS and SASEGT. The CDR3 reads CASSRGQYNSPLHF. CDR3 nucleotide sequence: TGTGCCAGCAGCCGTGGACAGTATAATTCACCCCTCCACTTT.

This clonotype came up many times. CDR3 coding DNA: TGTGCCAGCAGCCGTAACAGGGGGCCCTATGGCTACACCTTC. It codes for CASSRNRGPYGYTF. V usage is TRBV7-3 and J usage is TRBJ1-2; 9 positions match TRBD1. The CDR3 runs 14 residues. J lost 4 bases, V lost 5 bases, and 5 bases had no gene match. CDR1 and CDR2 (germline): SGHTA, FQGTGA.

This clonotype was found many times. The rearrangement joins TRBV6-5 to TRBJ2-5, with D possibly TRBD2 on 6 matching bases. V lost 7 bases, J lost 4 bases, and 7 bases lay in between. This CDR3 spans 11 amino acids. Germline V gives CDR1 MNHEY, CDR2 SVGAGI. The CDR3 coding sequence is TGTGCCAGCATGCGGGGAGAGACCCAGTACTTC. Translation: CASMRGETQYF.